This record covers a single T cell receptor beta chain. A single base separates this from a much larger clone, so it may be a read error. Germline V CDR1 and CDR2: MDHEN, SYDVKM. CDR3 length: 16 residues. Listed TCR primers, together with previously described methods, were used for the bulk TCR libraries. TCRdb called the PCR reads again in MiXCR, with one record for every CDR3 protein. The sample carries about 320,000 distinct CDR3 sequences, roughly a quarter recorded once. This sample stems from a study of molecular identifiers for immune sequencing clone quantification. This rearrangement joins TRBV28 to TRBJ2-7; weak D call: TRBD2 (5 bases). The clonotype comes from a human donor in good health. Some libraries in this study had Jurkat cell RNA spiked in. The sequencing sample was made of naive CD8+ T cells from blood, with Jurkat cell RNA spiked in. Subset: FACS-sorted CD8+CD4-CCR7+CD45RA+ naive T cells. The CDR3 nucleotides read TGTGCCAACAGTTTACGTCCTGGCACTAGCTCCTACGAGCAGTACTTC. Protein sequence: CANSLRPGTSSYEQYF.